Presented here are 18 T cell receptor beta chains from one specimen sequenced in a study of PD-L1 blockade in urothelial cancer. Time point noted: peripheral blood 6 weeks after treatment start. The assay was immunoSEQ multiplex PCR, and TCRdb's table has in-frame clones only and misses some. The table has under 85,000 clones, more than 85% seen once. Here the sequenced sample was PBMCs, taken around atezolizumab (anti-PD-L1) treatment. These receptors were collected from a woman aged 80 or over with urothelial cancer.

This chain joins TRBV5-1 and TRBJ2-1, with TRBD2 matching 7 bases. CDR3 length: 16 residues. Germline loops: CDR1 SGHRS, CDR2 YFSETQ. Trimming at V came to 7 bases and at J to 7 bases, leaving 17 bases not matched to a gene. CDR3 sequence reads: CASSREVAGPYNEQFF. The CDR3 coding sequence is TGCGCCAGCTCGAGGGAGGTAGCGGGTCCGTATAATGAGCAGTTCTTC.

The CDR3 spells CASSLGGAGATNEKLFF. CDR3 nucleotides: TGTGCCAGCAGCTTGGGTGGGGCAGGAGCAACTAATGAAAAACTGTTTTTT. The V gene is TRBV5-5, the J gene TRBJ1-4; tentatively, D is TRBD1 (5 bases). Per the germline V gene, CDR1 is SGHKS and CDR2 is YYEKEE (reference sequence). CDR3 length equals 17 residues. V dropped 0 bases and J dropped 0 bases, with 12 bases sitting between them.

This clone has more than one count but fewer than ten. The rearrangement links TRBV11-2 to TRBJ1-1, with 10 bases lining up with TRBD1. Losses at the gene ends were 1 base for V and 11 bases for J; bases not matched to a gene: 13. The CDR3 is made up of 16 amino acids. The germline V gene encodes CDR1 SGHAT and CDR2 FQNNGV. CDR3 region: CASSLATGGGFSNAFF. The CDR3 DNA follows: TGTGCCAGCAGCTTAGCGACAGGGGGCGGGTTCAGTAACGCTTTCTTT.

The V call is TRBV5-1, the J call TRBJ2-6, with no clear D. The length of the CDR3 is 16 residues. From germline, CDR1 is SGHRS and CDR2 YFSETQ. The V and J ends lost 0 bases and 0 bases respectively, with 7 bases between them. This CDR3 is CASSLGQFSGANVLTF. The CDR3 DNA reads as TGCGCCAGCAGCTTGGGCCAGTTCTCTGGGGCCAACGTCCTGACTTTC.

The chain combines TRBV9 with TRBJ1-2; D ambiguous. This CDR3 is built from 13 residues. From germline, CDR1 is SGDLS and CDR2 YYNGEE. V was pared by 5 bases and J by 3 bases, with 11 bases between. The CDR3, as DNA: TGTGCCAGCAGGGGCCCAACGGACTATGGCTACACCTTC. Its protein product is CASRGPTDYGYTF.

The CDR3 DNA reads as TGTGCCAGCAGAAACTTCCAGGACAAGAATGAAAAACTGTTTTTT. Translating it yields CASRNFQDKNEKLFF. The chain employs TRBV2 and TRBJ1-4, with D possibly TRBD1 on 5 matching bases. The CDR3 extends over 15 amino acids. V shed 6 bases and J shed 5 bases, with 16 bases lying between them. Germline lookup yields CDR1 SNHLY and CDR2 FYNNEI.

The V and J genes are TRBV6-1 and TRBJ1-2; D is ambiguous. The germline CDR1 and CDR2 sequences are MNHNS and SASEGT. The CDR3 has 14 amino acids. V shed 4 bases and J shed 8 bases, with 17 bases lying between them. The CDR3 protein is CASSGEARAGGYTF. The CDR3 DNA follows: TGTGCCAGCAGTGGCGAGGCCCGGGCGGGGGGCTACACCTTC.

As DNA, the CDR3 is TGTGCCAGCACCCTGAGGACTAGCGGGAGGTACACAGATACGCAGTATTTT. Its translation: CASTLRTSGRYTDTQYF. The rearrangement links TRBV27 to TRBJ2-3; the match to TRBD2 covers 14 bases. This CDR3 region has 17 residues. Looked up from germline, CDR1 is MNHEY and CDR2 is SMNVEV (reference sequence). V lost 7 bases, J lost 2 bases, and 8 bases stayed unmatched.

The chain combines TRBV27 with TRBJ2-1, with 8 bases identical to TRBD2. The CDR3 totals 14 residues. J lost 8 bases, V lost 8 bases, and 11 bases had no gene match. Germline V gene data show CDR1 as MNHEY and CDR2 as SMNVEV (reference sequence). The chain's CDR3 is CASGYERETDEQFF. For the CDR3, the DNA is TGTGCCAGCGGCTACGAGCGGGAGACCGATGAGCAGTTCTTC.

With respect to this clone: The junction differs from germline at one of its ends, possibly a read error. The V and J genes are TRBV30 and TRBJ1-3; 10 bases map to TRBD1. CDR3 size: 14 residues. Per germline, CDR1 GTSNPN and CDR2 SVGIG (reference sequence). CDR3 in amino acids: CAGRQGAPGNTIYF. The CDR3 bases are TGTGCCGGGAGACAGGGGGCGCCGGGAAACACCATATATTTT.

The CDR3 is CASSRRTGGSSGANVLTF. The DNA for the CDR3 is TGTGCCAGCAGCCGTCGGACAGGGGGCTCATCTGGGGCCAACGTCCTGACTTTC. This rearrangement joins TRBV5-4 to TRBJ2-6; 11 nucleotides align to TRBD1. V lost 4 bases and J lost 1; bases outside the gene matches: 7. The CDR3 loop spans 18 amino acids. CDR1 and CDR2 from the germline V gene are SGHNT and YYREEE (reference sequence).

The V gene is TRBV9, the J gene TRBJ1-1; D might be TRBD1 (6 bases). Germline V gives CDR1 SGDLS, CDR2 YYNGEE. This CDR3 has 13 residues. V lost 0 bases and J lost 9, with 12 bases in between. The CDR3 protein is CASSVGAGDKAFF. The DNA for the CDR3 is TGTGCCAGCAGCGTAGGAGCAGGGGATAAAGCTTTCTTT.

CDR3 nucleotides: TGTGCCTGGAGTGTACAGGGATCGAGAGAGACCCAGTACTTC. Its protein product is CAWSVQGSRETQYF. This chain uses TRBV30 with TRBJ2-5; perhaps TRBD1 as D (6 bases). The CDR3 loop spans 14 amino acids. Germline CDR1 and CDR2: GTSNPN and SVGIG (reference sequence). Trimming cost V 0 bases and J 4 bases, with 12 bases left between them.

The CDR3 reads CASSFRGRDYGYTF. As DNA, the CDR3 is TGTGCCAGCAGTTTCAGGGGCAGGGACTATGGCTACACCTTC. V is TRBV27 and J is TRBJ1-2; maybe TRBD1 (6 bases). Per germline, CDR1 MNHEY and CDR2 SMNVEV (reference sequence). The CDR3 length is 14 residues. Trimming removed 3 bases from V and 3 bases from J, with 11 bases in between.

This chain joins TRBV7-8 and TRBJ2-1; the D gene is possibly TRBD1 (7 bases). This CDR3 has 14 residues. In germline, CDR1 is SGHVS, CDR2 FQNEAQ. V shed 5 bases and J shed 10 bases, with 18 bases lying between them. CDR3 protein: CASSQGGTGGEQFF. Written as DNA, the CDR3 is TGTGCCAGCAGCCAGGGGGGAACAGGCGGGGAGCAGTTCTTC.

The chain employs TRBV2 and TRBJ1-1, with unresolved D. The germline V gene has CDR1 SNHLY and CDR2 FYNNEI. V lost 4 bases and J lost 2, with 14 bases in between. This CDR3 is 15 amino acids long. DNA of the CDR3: TGTGCCAGCAGTGCAATGGGAGGACCAAACACTGAAGCTTTCTTT. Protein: CASSAMGGPNTEAFF.

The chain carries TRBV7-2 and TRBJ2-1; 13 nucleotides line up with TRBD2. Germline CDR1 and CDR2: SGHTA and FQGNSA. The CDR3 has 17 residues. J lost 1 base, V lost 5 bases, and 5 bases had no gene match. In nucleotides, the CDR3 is TGTGCCAGCAGCGAAGGGACTAGCGGGAAGTCCTACAATGAGCAGTTCTTC. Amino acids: CASSEGTSGKSYNEQFF.

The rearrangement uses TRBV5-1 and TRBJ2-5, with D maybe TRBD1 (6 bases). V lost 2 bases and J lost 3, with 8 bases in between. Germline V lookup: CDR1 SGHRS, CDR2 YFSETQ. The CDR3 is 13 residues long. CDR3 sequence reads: CASSFRQEETQYF. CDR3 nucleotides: TGCGCCAGCAGCTTTAGACAGGAAGAGACCCAGTACTTC.